This T cell receptor (beta chain) appears in the sequencing data of a study of CD8 T cells in ankylosing spondylitis. Broader study findings: It was reported that disease-linked clones were significantly enriched in matched ankylosing spondylitis synovial fluid. A motif in TCR beta, a set of eight highly homologous variants, appeared characteristic of ankylosing spondylitis blood. Within peripheral blood, clones linked to disease were CD8+ and relatively rare. In reactive arthritis synovial fluid and blood, some motif variants had been reported before.

TCRdb reprocessed the 5' RACE reads via MiXCR and lists one record per CDR3 protein. The data contain about 200,000 distinct CDR3 sequences, 9.5% to 15% of them singletons. In this sample, this clonotype turned up many times. Its antigen remains unknown. The ends were cut back, 1 base at V and 0 bases at J, with 5 bases in the middle. Germline V gene data show CDR1 as SEHNR and CDR2 as FQNEAQ (reference sequence). The CDR3 runs to 14 residues. Sequencing was done on a sample of blood, either unsorted or a sorted T cell fraction (not recorded which). The sequence derives from a male donor with ankylosing spondylitis or in good health (not recorded which). This chain joins TRBV7-9 and TRBJ2-3; no clear D. CDR3 nucleotides: TGTGCCAGCAGCTTAGGTGTAAGCACAGATACGCAGTATTTT. Translating it yields CASSLGVSTDTQYF.